These 23 T cell receptor beta chains originate from one sample sequenced in a study of blood T cell repertoires in COVID-19. Generated by immunoSEQ multiplex PCR, the TCRdb table keeps only in-frame clones and is missing some. The table includes tens of thousands of clones, approximately 84% detected once. Material: peripheral blood. The receptor set was obtained from a man older than 75 with active or convalescent COVID-19.

The V gene is TRBV18, the J gene TRBJ2-1, with 7 bases fitting TRBD1. The germline gives CDR1 KGHSH, CDR2 LQKENI. CDR3 length: 16 amino acids. J was trimmed by 0 bases and V by 3 bases; bases with no gene match: 5. CDR3 residues: CASSPGQRSSYNEQFF. In nucleotides, the CDR3 is TGTGCCAGCTCACCGGGACAGAGGAGCTCCTACAATGAGCAGTTCTTC.

The rearrangement joins TRBV6-6 to TRBJ1-2; 12 nucleotides align to TRBD1. This CDR3 is 14 amino acids long. The V and J ends lost 5 bases and 8 bases, in that order; junction bases with no gene match: 6. The germline V gene encodes CDR1 MNHNY and CDR2 SVGAGI (reference sequence). The CDR3 loop reads CASSPGQGARGYTF. CDR3 nucleotides: TGTGCCAGCAGTCCGGGACAGGGGGCGCGAGGCTACACCTTC.

The CDR3 DNA follows: TGTGCCAGCAGCCGGACAGGGAACACTGAAGCTTTCTTT. Translation: CASSRTGNTEAFF. The chain is built from TRBV9 and TRBJ1-1; 7 nucleotides line up with TRBD1. The germline V gene has CDR1 SGDLS and CDR2 YYNGEE. The V gene end was trimmed by 4 bases and the J gene end by 1 base; junction bases not matched to a gene: 1. The CDR3 sequence is 13 residues long.

The CDR3 coding sequence is TGTGCCAGCATGGTGGGCAGCCGCAATCAGCCCCAGCATTTT. This gives the protein CASMVGSRNQPQHF. The gene calls are TRBV6-5 and TRBJ1-5; D gene unclear. The CDR3 spans 14 residues. Looked up from germline, CDR1 is MNHEY and CDR2 is SVGAGI. Trimming removed 7 bases at V and 2 bases at J, with 12 bases between.

The chain's CDR3 is CASSLYGGFNTGELFF. The CDR3 coding sequence is TGTGCCAGCAGCTTGTACGGGGGGTTCAACACCGGGGAGCTGTTTTTT. V and J are TRBV7-3 and TRBJ2-2, with 7 bases that match TRBD2. Trimming removed 3 bases from V and 2 bases from J; junction bases left unmatched: 6. Germline loops: CDR1 SGHTA, CDR2 FQGTGA. The CDR3 has 16 residues. Looking up the rest from reference TRBV7-3 and TRBJ2-2 gives the full variable domain: GAGVSQTPSNKVTEKGKYVELRCDPISGHTALYWYRQSLGQGPEFLIYFQGTGAADDSGLPNDRFFAVRPEGSVSTLKIQRTERGDSAVYLCASSLYGGFNTGELFFGEGSRLTVL.

The chain employs TRBV6-5 and TRBJ1-5, with TRBD1 matching 7 bases. The V gene's germline CDR1 is MNHEY and CDR2 SVGAGI. The V and J ends lost 10 bases and 5 bases, in that order; junction bases with no gene match: 11. The length of the CDR3 is 14 residues. The CDR3 loop is CATHPTGKDQPQHF. Written as DNA, the CDR3 is TGTGCCACTCATCCGACAGGGAAGGATCAGCCCCAGCATTTT.

The chain links TRBV25-1 to TRBJ1-5; maybe TRBD1 (6 bases). The CDR3 totals 17 residues. Germline lookup yields CDR1 MGHDK and CDR2 SYGVNS. V gave up 5 bases and J gave up 2 bases, with 19 bases separating them. The CDR3 protein is CASSPSGGAGGNQPQHF. For the CDR3, the DNA is TGTGCCAGCAGTCCCTCGGGGGGGGCCGGAGGCAATCAGCCCCAGCATTTT.

This chain joins TRBV5-1 and TRBJ1-2; TRBD1 matches 7 bases. Trimming removed 4 bases from V and 6 bases from J; junction bases left unmatched: 3. CDR3 length: 12 residues. CDR1 is SGHRS and CDR2 is YFSETQ in the germline V gene. The CDR3 sequence: CASSHRGDGYTF. CDR3 DNA: TGCGCCAGCAGCCACAGGGGAGATGGCTACACCTTC.

CDR3 coding DNA: TGTGCCAGCAGTGACCGGACAGGTTTGGGGTCTGGGGCCAACGTCCTGACTTTC. Amino acids: CASSDRTGLGSGANVLTF. V and J are TRBV2 and TRBJ2-6, with 7 bases that match TRBD1. The CDR3 contains 18 residues. Germline V gene lookup returns CDR1 SNHLY and CDR2 FYNNEI. With 3 bases clipped from V and 1 base from J, the junction kept 9 bases outside the gene matches. Drawing the rest from reference TRBV2 and TRBJ2-6, the complete variable domain is EPEVTQTPSHQVTQMGQEVILRCVPISNHLYFYWYRQILGQKVEFLVSFYNNEISEKSEIFDDQFSVERPDGSNFTLKIRSTKLEDSAMYFCASSDRTGLGSGANVLTFGAGSRLTVL.

The V call is TRBV5-4, the J call TRBJ1-2, with 7 bases matching TRBD1. The germline CDR1 and CDR2 sequences are SGHNT and YYREEE (reference sequence). The CDR3 length is 15 residues. V trimming: 0 bases; J trimming: 4 bases; junction bases outside the gene matches: 6. The CDR3 nucleotides are TGTGCCAGCAGCTTGGCTGGGACAGACCGCTATGGCTACACCTTC. Encoded protein: CASSLAGTDRYGYTF.

The J gene is TRBJ2-3, the V gene TRBV6-6; D possibly corresponds to TRBD1 (5 bases). CDR1 MNHNY and CDR2 SVGAGI come from the germline V gene (reference sequence). The CDR3 has 16 amino acids. Trimming pared 7 bases from V and 2 bases from J, leaving 19 bases between. The CDR3 spells CASMGWWTTDTDTQYF. Here the CDR3 DNA reads TGTGCCAGCATGGGGTGGTGGACAACCGACACAGATACGCAGTATTTT.

V and J are TRBV5-6 and TRBJ2-3, with 8 bases lining up with TRBD1. CDR1 and CDR2 from the germline V gene are SGHDT and YYEEEE. CDR3 size: 13 residues. The J segment lost 6 bases and the V segment lost 1 base, leaving 1 base of the junction unmatched. The DNA for the CDR3 is TGTGCCAGCAGCTTGCAGGGGGCGGATACGCAGTATTTT. Its translation: CASSLQGADTQYF.

The chain combines TRBV7-9 with TRBJ2-3; TRBD1 is a possible D gene (6 bases). This CDR3 contains 14 residues. Germline V gives CDR1 SEHNR, CDR2 FQNEAQ (reference sequence). Trimming cost V 4 bases and J 2 bases, with 10 bases left between them. DNA for the CDR3: TGTGCCAGCAGCTCGGACAGCTTCACAGATACGCAGTATTTT. Its protein is CASSSDSFTDTQYF.

This clone was seen only a few times. This chain uses TRBV30 with TRBJ1-5; tentatively, D is TRBD1 (6 bases). V lost 3 bases, J lost 3 bases, and 12 bases lay in between. Germline V gene data show CDR1 as GTSNPN and CDR2 as SVGIG (reference sequence). CDR3 size: 14 residues. The CDR3 coding sequence is TGTGCCTGGAGCAGGGGAGTGGTCAATCAGCCCCAGCATTTT. Protein product: CAWSRGVVNQPQHF.

The rearrangement uses TRBV21-1 and TRBJ1-1. TRBV21-1 is described as a pseudogene. The CDR3 sequence is 14 residues long. The CDR3 bases are TGTGCCAGCTCTTATTCCTCTCCGAACACTGAAGCTTTCTTT. Amino acid sequence: CASSYSSPNTEAFF.

The chain recombines TRBV2 with TRBJ1-1; D remains ambiguous. The CDR3 is 14 residues long. CDR1 and CDR2 (germline): SNHLY, FYNNEI. Trimming removed 3 bases at V and 3 bases at J, with 11 bases between. The DNA for the CDR3 is TGTGCCAGCAGTGAGATCCCGGGAGACACTGAAGCTTTCTTT. Translated: CASSEIPGDTEAFF.

The V call is TRBV5-4, the J call TRBJ2-3; D gene unclear. This CDR3 spans 14 amino acids. The V gene's germline CDR1 is SGHNT and CDR2 YYREEE (reference sequence). Between the trimmed V and J ends, which lost 3 bases and 3 bases, there was a span of 11 bases. CDR3 sequence reads: CASSSEPGTDTQYF. DNA of the CDR3: TGTGCCAGCAGCTCGGAACCCGGGACAGATACGCAGTATTTT.

This chain uses TRBV19 with TRBJ1-2; no firm D call. With 1 base removed from V and 4 bases from J, the gap between germline ends came to 10 bases. The CDR3 totals 14 residues. Germline V gene lookup returns CDR1 LNHDA and CDR2 SQIVND (reference sequence). As DNA, the CDR3 is TGTGCCAGTAGTATAGCTATGACGGGCTATGGCTACACCTTC. Translation gives CASSIAMTGYGYTF.

The CDR3 protein is CASSTAGGGYGYTF. CDR3 sequence (DNA): TGTGCCAGCAGTACGGCAGGGGGCGGATATGGCTACACCTTC. The rearrangement joins TRBV7-9 to TRBJ1-2; 8 bases fit TRBD1. The CDR3 extends over 14 amino acids. The junction had 8 bases not matched to a gene; V was cut back by 6 bases and J by 5 bases. Germline V gene data show CDR1 as SEHNR and CDR2 as FQNEAQ (reference sequence).

The chain joins TRBV7-3 to TRBJ2-7, with D possibly matching TRBD1 (6 bases). The ends were cut back, 5 bases at V and 3 bases at J, with 17 bases in the middle. Looked up from germline, CDR1 is SGHTA and CDR2 is FQGTGA. The CDR3 contains 15 residues. The chain's CDR3 is CASSPSGEGFYEQYF. CDR3 sequence (DNA): TGTGCCAGCAGCCCCTCAGGGGAAGGGTTCTACGAGCAGTACTTC.

This chain joins TRBV18 and TRBJ1-3; 8 bases match TRBD1. V dropped 6 bases and J dropped 2; count of bases not matched to a gene: 9. Looked up from germline, CDR1 is KGHSH and CDR2 is LQKENI. CDR3 length equals 16 residues. CDR3 sequence: CASSLSATGAGNTIYF. For the CDR3, the DNA is TGTGCCAGCTCTCTGAGCGCGACAGGGGCTGGAAACACCATATATTTT.

This clone was observed a handful of times. V is TRBV7-8 and J is TRBJ2-7; TRBD1 is a possible D gene (6 bases). The V end was cut by 2 bases, the J end by 3 bases, with 14 bases between. CDR1 is SGHVS, CDR2 FQNEAQ, per germline. The CDR3 length is 15 residues. Written as DNA, the CDR3 is TGTGCCAGCAGCTTAAGGGCAGGGGTACTCTACGAGCAGTACTTC. Its protein product is CASSLRAGVLYEQYF.

The V call is TRBV11-2, the J call TRBJ1-3; 9 bases fit TRBD1. With 1 base clipped from V and 2 bases from J, the junction kept 0 bases outside the gene matches. CDR3 size: 15 residues. The germline gives CDR1 SGHAT, CDR2 FQNNGV. CDR3 sequence: CASSLGTGAGNTIYF. CDR3 coding DNA: TGTGCCAGCAGCTTAGGGACAGGGGCTGGAAACACCATATATTTT.